This T cell receptor (beta chain) was profiled in a study of T cells after yellow fever vaccination. The V segment lost 3 bases and the J segment 10 bases; nucleotides outside the gene matches: 14. This CDR3 region has 16 residues. The germline V gene has CDR1 LGHDT and CDR2 YNNKEL (reference sequence). This clonotype was observed a few times. Each CDR3 protein is one row after TCRdb ran MiXCR on the 5' RACE reads. The sample carries about 340,000 distinct CDR3 sequences, under 15% recorded once. The material was CD4+ T cells sorted from PBMCs, obtained 15 days after the yellow fever booster vaccination. The receptor was derived from a young man who received the YFV17D yellow fever vaccine. The chain is built from TRBV3-1 and TRBJ1-2; 10 positions agree with TRBD1. CDR3 DNA sequence: TGTGCCAGCAGCCATCCCGGGCGGACAGGGGGGAGAATCTACACCTTC. It yields the protein CASSHPGRTGGRIYTF.